This entry describes one TCR beta chain. The antigen remains unidentified. Sequencing was performed with immunoSEQ multiplex PCR; in TCRdb, only in-frame clones are kept and a portion is missing. This sample has about 57,000 clones; 78% occur once, and the top ten carry about 4.5%. The germline V and J ends were trimmed by 4 bases and 1 base, with 2 bases remaining between them. Germline V gene lookup returns CDR1 SGHNT and CDR2 YYREEE (reference sequence). The CDR3 is 11 amino acids. The record originates from a study of vaccination effects on CD4 cells after COVID-19. Overall study context: Post-vaccine samples followed the second dose by a median of 72 days.

With about ten days of culture completed, CD4+ T cells were isolated. Two-dose vaccination with either BNT162b2 or mRNA-1273 was given to the participants. The chain uses TRBV5-4 and TRBJ1-2; D unclear. This receptor was obtained from a human donor who received a COVID-19 vaccine. The source was CD4+ T cells from PBMCs cultured without peptide, collected after COVID-19 vaccination. CDR3 loop: CASSLNYGYTF. CDR3 bases: TGTGCCAGCAGCCTTAACTATGGCTACACCTTC.